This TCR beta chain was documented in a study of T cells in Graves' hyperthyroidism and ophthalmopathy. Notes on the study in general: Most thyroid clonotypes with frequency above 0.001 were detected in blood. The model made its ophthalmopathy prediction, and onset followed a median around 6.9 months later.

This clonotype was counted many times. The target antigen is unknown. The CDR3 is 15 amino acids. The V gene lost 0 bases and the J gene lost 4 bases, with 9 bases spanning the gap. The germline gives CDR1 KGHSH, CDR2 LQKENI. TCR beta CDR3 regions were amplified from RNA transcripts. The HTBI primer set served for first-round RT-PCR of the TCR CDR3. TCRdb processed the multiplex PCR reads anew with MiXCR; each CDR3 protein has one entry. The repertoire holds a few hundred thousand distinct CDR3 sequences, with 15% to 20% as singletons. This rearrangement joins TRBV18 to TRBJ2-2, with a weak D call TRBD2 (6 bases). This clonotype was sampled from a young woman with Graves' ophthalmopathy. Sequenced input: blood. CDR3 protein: CASSPPRGGTGELFF. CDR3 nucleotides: TGTGCCAGCTCACCACCGAGGGGAGGCACCGGGGAGCTGTTTTTT.